The entry that follows covers one T cell receptor (beta chain) sequence. Its cognate antigen is unknown. The study assayed about 10^5 TCR templates per sample. The table came from immunoSEQ multiplex PCR; TCRdb's copy has only in-frame clones and leaves some out. The sample has more than 45,000 clones, over 90% seen once; the top ten hold roughly two fifths. The V end lost 2 bases, the J end lost 5 bases, and 19 bases lay between the germline ends. This CDR3 has 16 residues. Per germline, CDR1 MDHEN and CDR2 SYDVKM. This sample is drawn from a study of siplizumab effects on memory and regulatory T cells. Notes on the study in general: An assignable naive or memory phenotype was lacking in roughly 75-95% of proliferating CD4+ or CD8+ clones. Alloreactive sequences whose origin lay in unstimulated CD4+ memory cells were significantly reduced by siplizumab. Naive T cells seemed more diverse than memory cells and seemed major alloresponse contributors.

The genes are TRBV28 and TRBJ2-7; maybe TRBD2 (6 bases). This TCR derives from a human donor in good health. Sequencing was done on a sample of CD8+ T cells sorted from blood. CDR3 DNA: TGTGCCAGCAGTTTACCCCTTGCGGGAAAGTCCGACGAGCAGTACTTC. This gives the protein CASSLPLAGKSDEQYF. The full variable domain, with the rest looked up from reference TRBV28 and TRBJ2-7, is DVKVTQSSRYLVKRTGEKVFLECVQDMDHENMFWYRQDPGLGLRLIYFSYDVKMKEKGDIPEGYSVSREKKERFSLILESASTNQTSMYLCASSLPLAGKSDEQYFGPGTRLTVT.